The clone carrying this TCR beta chain was seen ten or more times. Combining iRepertoire HTBI primers with Arm-PCR of CDR3 regions, the authors built TCR beta libraries. MiXCR was run by TCRdb on the multiplex PCR reads, yielding one entry per CDR3 protein. The sample shows some 220,000 distinct CDR3 sequences, less than 20% of them seen only once. The V gene lost 5 bases and the J gene lost 2 bases, with 11 bases spanning the gap. The germline V gene encodes CDR1 MNHEY and CDR2 SVGEGT. There are 14 residues in the CDR3. This sample is drawn from a study of regulatory T cells in long-lasting Graves disease. The time point: newly diagnosed GD, antithyroid drugs for less than 3 months. PBMC RNA was the source of the TCR library. In addition, the sample was reused for a study of T cells in Graves' hyperthyroidism and ophthalmopathy.

Sequences were derived from peripheral blood mononuclear cells (PBMCs), sampled at new diagnosis, from a patient treated with antithyroid drugs. The source of this sequence is a woman under 40 with Graves disease. V and J are TRBV6-2 or TRBV6-3 and TRBJ2-3; D is perhaps TRBD2 (6 bases). This CDR3 is CASSVGTDTDTQYF. The DNA of the CDR3 is TGTGCCAGCAGTGTGGGGACTGACACAGATACGCAGTATTTT.